This T cell receptor (beta chain) was documented in a study of blood T cells in healthy people across ages. The CDR3 consists of 14 residues. Trimming stripped 5 bases from V and 6 bases from J, with 16 bases between. The germline CDR1 and CDR2 sequences are SEHNR and FQNEAQ (reference sequence). To note about this clonotype: The antigen is not known.

Study outcomes and limitations: Per million T cells, TCR beta diversity dropped about linearly as age rose. Higher diversity and more naive CD4+ cells were features of long-lived donors, compared to aged donors.

A sample-barcoded 5' primer and a J-beta primer mix were used in a second PCR of roughly 7 to 11 cycles. Every cDNA molecule carried a tag from a template-switch adaptor bearing 12 random nucleotides. MiXCR, run by TCRdb on the 5' RACE reads, gives a single entry per CDR3 protein. The sample lists about 1.6 million distinct CDR3 sequences; about 32% were seen once. Sample: blood. V and J are TRBV7-9 and TRBJ1-1; possible D gene TRBD1, 6 bases. The sequence was collected from a woman aged 25-40 years in good health. The CDR3 DNA reads TGTGCCAGCAGCCCTAACAGGGAGAGGCCTGAAGCTTTCTTT. Protein: CASSPNRERPEAFF.